Below are 3 T cell receptor beta chains sequenced from a single sample in a study of T cell changes during pregnancy in multiple sclerosis. TCRdb's table, derived via immunoSEQ multiplex PCR, lists solely in-frame clones and lacks some. The sample shows around 70,000 clones, about 92% of them seen only once. This material consisted of peripheral blood, taken before pregnancy. The receptor source for this set is a female donor with multiple sclerosis, enrolled in a pregnancy study.

V usage is TRBV28 and J usage is TRBJ2-1; TRBD2 agrees at 13 bases. The CDR3 spans 18 residues. With V trimmed by 5 bases and J by 5 bases, 12 bases remained unmatched. CDR1 and CDR2 from the germline V gene are MDHEN and SYDVKM. The CDR3 DNA sequence: TGTGCCAGCAGTCCGCTAGGAGGACTAGCGGGAGTAGACAATGAGCAGTTCTTC. This codes for CASSPLGGLAGVDNEQFF.

This clone was counted only a few times. This chain uses TRBV28 with TRBJ1-2; D might be TRBD1 (6 bases). Germline V gene sequence: CDR1 MDHEN, CDR2 SYDVKM. Trimming took 3 bases from V and 6 from J, leaving 11 bases between them. The CDR3 length is 13 residues. The CDR3 DNA reads TGTGCCAGCAGTTTTGGCAGGGGAAATGGCTACACCTTC. This translates into CASSFGRGNGYTF.

The chain couples TRBV11-2 to TRBJ2-3; a possible D gene is TRBD2 (5 bases). The germline V and J ends were trimmed by 5 bases and 3 bases, with 15 bases remaining between them. The germline V gene encodes CDR1 SGHAT and CDR2 FQNNGV. The CDR3 runs 15 residues. The CDR3 DNA follows: TGTGCCAGCAGCCCCCCCGGGATGGGGACAGATACGCAGTATTTT. Encoded protein: CASSPPGMGTDTQYF.